This T cell receptor (beta chain) was captured in a study of PD-1 blockade in mismatch repair-deficient tumors (dated by TCRdb to about 2017). Turning to the overall study: Between late 2013 and 2016, the trial enrolled approximately 87 consecutive patients with 11 to 13 types of mismatch repair-deficient cancer, all of whom had received prior treatment and were progressing. Tumor-associated T cell clones were tracked in the peripheral blood of patients responding to PD-1 blockade by deep sequencing of TCR CDR3 regions. Summary of the overall study and its limitations: Tumor-resident clones, often undetectable in blood before treatment, expanded rapidly after pembrolizumab and then contracted, generally before radiologic responses.

Concerning this clone itself: This receptor's antigen is unknown. It has no much larger one-base neighbor in the sample; base qualities were not kept.

From cysteine to phenylalanine, the CDR3 is 14 amino acids long. The only DNA kept is the CDR3, 42 bases in frame from the first base. The V and J ends are trimmed by 5 bases and 5 bases, leaving 15 bases between them. For CDR1 and CDR2, the germline V gene lists SGHTA and FQGNSA. The library was built by means of the immunoSEQ multiplex PCR assay. TCRdb took this table from immuneACCESS and kept in-frame rearrangements with V and J called. Such tables lack part of the clones; where checked against another copy, unresolved V genes explain under half of the gap, and the rest is unexplained. Here the sample has 15,000 or so clones; about 80% occur a single time. The ten largest clones capture around 3.3% of the sample. Mismatch repair deficiency in every enrolled patient was established by polymerase chain reaction or immunohistochemistry. TCR sequencing was performed for a few patients who responded to pembrolizumab therapy. The phase II trial prospectively tested pembrolizumab PD-1 blockade in advanced mismatch repair-deficient cancers regardless of tissue of origin. Peripheral blood T cell samples were gathered serially, both before PD-1 blockade started and at multiple time points afterward. The timing of each blood sample was reported as weeks after the first dose of pembrolizumab.

This receptor chain uses TRBV7-2 and TRBJ2-5; TRBD2 might be the D gene, on 6 matching bases. This sequence was found in an adult with mismatch repair-deficient cancer. The sequencing here drew on PBMCs, taken 4 weeks after starting pembrolizumab. The CDR3 here reads CASSPGTLGETQYF. At the DNA level, the sequence is TGTGCCAGCAGCCCTGGGACTTTGGGGGAGACCCAGTACTTC.